One and the same sample provided the 26 T cell receptor beta chains below, sequenced in a study of blood T cell repertoires in COVID-19. Only in-frame clones appear in the TCRdb table, and some are missing; sequencing was by immunoSEQ multiplex PCR. The sample includes roughly 100,000 clones, 84% of them seen just once. Sequencing input: peripheral blood. These receptors all stem from a man in his forties or fifties with active or convalescent COVID-19.

CDR3 residues: CASSREMGNSPLHF. CDR3 bases: TGTGCCAGCAGCCGGGAGATGGGCAATTCACCCCTCCACTTT. V gene TRBV3-1 (or the pseudogene TRBV3-2) combines with J gene TRBJ1-6; no clear D gene. The CDR3 sequence is 14 residues long. Germline lookup yields CDR1 LGHDT and CDR2 YNNKEL (reference sequence). V dropped 4 bases and J dropped 7 bases, with 11 bases sitting between them.

The CDR3 is CASSLVTGVTSGANVLTF. The CDR3 region has the DNA TGTGCCAGCAGCTTAGTGACAGGGGTGACCTCTGGGGCCAACGTCCTGACTTTC. This chain connects TRBV7-2 to TRBJ2-6; 8 bases fit TRBD1. CDR3 length: 18 residues. The germline V gene has CDR1 SGHTA and CDR2 FQGNSA. V shed 1 base and J 0 bases; nucleotides not matched to a gene: 5.

This clone was observed once. The gene calls are TRBV6-1 and TRBJ1-6, with 8 nucleotides matching TRBD1. The CDR3 sequence is 16 residues long. The trim removed 0 bases at V and 6 bases at J, leaving 4 bases unmatched. Germline CDR1 MNHNS, CDR2 SASEGT. Here the CDR3 reads CASSEAPGQVNSPLHF. The CDR3 nucleotides are TGTGCCAGCAGTGAAGCGCCGGGACAGGTTAATTCACCCCTCCACTTT.

The count of this clone is one. This chain joins TRBV3-1 (or the pseudogene TRBV3-2) and TRBJ1-1; possibly TRBD1 for D (5 bases). CDR1 LGHDT and CDR2 YNNKEL come from the germline V gene (reference sequence). The CDR3 covers 14 residues. The V and J ends lost 0 bases and 0 bases respectively, with 5 bases between them. This chain's CDR3 is CASSQDRVNTEAFF. The CDR3 nucleotides read TGTGCCAGCAGCCAAGACAGGGTGAACACTGAAGCTTTCTTT.

The chain couples TRBV27 to TRBJ1-4; unclear D gene. The CDR3 is 15 amino acids. Germline CDR1 and CDR2: MNHEY and SMNVEV (reference sequence). V lost 4 bases and J lost 4, with 13 bases in between. As DNA, the CDR3 is TGTGCCAGCAGTTCCCCCATTGAGGGTAATGAAAAACTGTTTTTT. Its protein product is CASSSPIEGNEKLFF.

This chain links TRBV6-1 with TRBJ1-1; D unclear. The CDR3 is 16 amino acids. The V end lost 3 bases, the J end lost 2 bases, and 16 bases lay between the germline ends. The germline V gene encodes CDR1 MNHNS and CDR2 SASEGT. CDR3 amino acids: CASSDYGGNTNTEAFF. Here the CDR3 DNA reads TGTGCCAGCAGTGATTATGGCGGGAATACAAACACTGAAGCTTTCTTT.

The chain uses TRBV14 and TRBJ2-2; unclear D gene. The V end lost 3 bases, the J end lost 7 bases, and 9 bases lay between the germline ends. The CDR3 sequence is 13 residues long. From germline, CDR1 is SGHDN and CDR2 FVKESK. CDR3 amino acids: CASSQSPGGELFF. The CDR3 bases are TGTGCCAGCAGCCAGTCTCCCGGCGGGGAGCTGTTTTTT.

The chain has TRBV23-1 and TRBJ1-1; D unresolved. TRBV23-1 is an ORF; its function is uncertain. With 3 bases removed from V and 2 bases from J, the gap between germline ends came to 13 bases. CDR3 length: 15 amino acids. The CDR3 DNA is TGCGCCAGCAGTCACCTCGAGGAGCCCAACACTGAAGCTTTCTTT. It is translated as CASSHLEEPNTEAFF.

This clone was found a few times. V usage is TRBV9 and J usage is TRBJ2-6; possibly TRBD2 for D (5 bases). The CDR3 totals 17 residues. The germline V gene has CDR1 SGDLS and CDR2 YYNGEE. V was clipped by 0 bases and J by 0 bases, with 10 bases between them. The CDR3 coding sequence is TGTGCCAGCAGCGTAGGGCCGGGGTCCTCTGGGGCCAACGTCCTGACTTTC. It is translated as CASSVGPGSSGANVLTF.

The J gene is TRBJ2-7, the V gene TRBV5-6, with a possible D match to TRBD2 (5 bases). The CDR3 has 13 amino acids. CDR1 is SGHDT and CDR2 is YYEEEE in the germline V gene. Trimming cost V 0 bases and J 4 bases, with 8 bases left between them. The CDR3 is CASSLGSGYEQYF. The CDR3 nucleotides read TGTGCCAGCAGCTTGGGCAGCGGATACGAGCAGTACTTC.

The chain carries TRBV3-1 (or the pseudogene TRBV3-2) and TRBJ2-7, with a weak D call TRBD1 (6 bases). V gave up 4 bases and J gave up 2 bases, with 18 bases separating them. This CDR3 comprises 16 residues. The germline V gene has CDR1 LGHDT and CDR2 YNNKEL (reference sequence). Written as DNA, the CDR3 is TGTGCCAGCAGCCCTACCGGATGGGACAAGGCCTACGAGCAGTACTTC. This sequence encodes CASSPTGWDKAYEQYF.

This chain joins TRBV12-5 and TRBJ1-1, with TRBD1 matching 7 bases. The CDR3 is 16 amino acids. Losses at the gene ends were 3 bases for V and 2 bases for J; bases not matched to a gene: 9. Per germline, CDR1 LGHNT and CDR2 FRNRAP. The CDR3 sequence: CASGFGTGERNTEAFF. CDR3 DNA sequence: TGTGCTAGTGGTTTTGGAACAGGGGAAAGAAACACTGAAGCTTTCTTT.

V gene TRBV7-2 combines with J gene TRBJ1-1, with D maybe TRBD1 (6 bases). Trimming stripped 5 bases from V and 5 bases from J, with 15 bases between. Looked up from germline, CDR1 is SGHTA and CDR2 is FQGNSA. CDR3 size: 14 residues. CDR3 nucleotide sequence: TGTGCCAGCAGCGCCGAGACAGGTAGGACTGAAGCTTTCTTT. Translating it yields CASSAETGRTEAFF.

This clone was seen many times. The V and J genes are TRBV4-2 and TRBJ2-3; maybe TRBD2 (6 bases). This CDR3 comprises 14 residues. Trimming shortened V by 4 bases and J by 3 bases, and 11 bases separated the two germline ends. Germline V gene data show CDR1 as LGHNA and CDR2 as YNFKEQ. The CDR3 nucleotides read TGTGCCAGCAGCCCCTCGGGAGCGACAGATACGCAGTATTTT. It is translated as CASSPSGATDTQYF.

This chain uses TRBV9 with TRBJ1-6; 8 positions agree with TRBD1. Germline CDR1 and CDR2: SGDLS and YYNGEE. This CDR3 comprises 22 residues. Germline trimming cut 3 bases from V and 0 bases from J; bases unmatched to any gene: 20. CDR3: CASSAQKPGTGLTNSYNSPLHF. The CDR3 coding sequence is TGTGCCAGCAGCGCCCAGAAACCCGGGACAGGTCTCACGAACTCCTATAATTCACCCCTCCACTTT.

The gene calls are TRBV7-9 and TRBJ1-4, with D possibly TRBD1 on 6 matching bases. The CDR3 is 14 residues long. V was clipped by 5 bases and J by 5 bases, with 12 bases between them. Germline V gene data show CDR1 as SEHNR and CDR2 as FQNEAQ (reference sequence). In nucleotides, the CDR3 is TGTGCCAGCAGCCGGGACAACAAGAATGAAAAACTGTTTTTT. Amino acid sequence: CASSRDNKNEKLFF.

The chain couples TRBV7-9 to TRBJ2-3, with 8 bases aligning to TRBD1. CDR1 is SEHNR and CDR2 is FQNEAQ in the germline V gene (reference sequence). V dropped 0 bases and J dropped 6; count of bases not matched to a gene: 8. This CDR3 region has 16 residues. CDR3 in amino acids: CASSLALGQGWDTQYF. The CDR3 DNA sequence: TGTGCCAGCAGCTTAGCGCTCGGACAGGGATGGGATACGCAGTATTTT.

This clone was observed a few times. This sequence joins TRBV7-2 and TRBJ1-1; D is unclear. The CDR3 covers 15 residues. Trimming removed 5 bases from V and 5 bases from J, with 18 bases in between. The V gene's germline CDR1 is SGHTA and CDR2 FQGNSA. In DNA, the CDR3 is TGTGCCAGCAGCCCCCCGGGAGTAGGTTATACTGAAGCTTTCTTT. It codes for CASSPPGVGYTEAFF.

The chain recombines TRBV5-1 with TRBJ2-2, with a possible D match to TRBD2 (5 bases). CDR3 size: 14 residues. V was shortened by 4 bases and J by 7 bases, with 14 bases between the two germline ends. In germline, CDR1 is SGHRS, CDR2 YFSETQ. Written as DNA, the CDR3 is TGCGCCAGCAGCGAGGGATTGTCCCACGGGGAGCTGTTTTTT. Translating it yields CASSEGLSHGELFF.

The chain employs TRBV7-2 and TRBJ2-6; 7 nucleotides align to TRBD1. V lost 6 bases, J lost 2 bases, and 13 bases stayed unmatched. There are 18 residues in the CDR3. Looked up from germline, CDR1 is SGHTA and CDR2 is FQGNSA. This CDR3 is CASRTGAGGGPGANVLTF. The CDR3, as DNA: TGTGCCAGCAGAACTGGGGCAGGGGGTGGTCCTGGGGCCAACGTCCTGACTTTC.

Here the CDR3 DNA reads TGTGCCAGCAGTCCCGAAAACGGACAGTTCACAGATACGCAGTATTTT. Encoded protein: CASSPENGQFTDTQYF. The V gene is TRBV2, the J gene TRBJ2-3, with a weak D call TRBD1 (6 bases). The CDR3 is 16 amino acids. Looked up from germline, CDR1 is SNHLY and CDR2 is FYNNEI. Trimming pared 5 bases from V and 2 bases from J, leaving 17 bases between. Together with reference TRBV2 and TRBJ2-3, the CDR3 gives the full variable domain: EPEVTQTPSHQVTQMGQEVILRCVPISNHLYFYWYRQILGQKVEFLVSFYNNEISEKSEIFDDQFSVERPDGSNFTLKIRSTKLEDSAMYFCASSPENGQFTDTQYFGPGTRLTVL.

This sequence joins TRBV5-6 and TRBJ2-4; D possibly corresponds to TRBD1 (5 bases). Germline assignment: CDR1 SGHDT and CDR2 YYEEEE. The CDR3 spans 16 residues. The V gene lost 3 bases and the J gene lost 3 bases, with 16 bases spanning the gap. CDR3 region: CASSSGPAGIKNIQYF. DNA of the CDR3: TGTGCCAGCAGCTCGGGCCCCGCAGGGATCAAAAACATTCAGTACTTC.

The chain couples TRBV7-6 to TRBJ2-3, with 7 bases fitting TRBD2. V trimming: 6 bases; J trimming: 0 bases; junction bases outside the gene matches: 0. CDR1 is SGHVS, CDR2 FNYEAQ, per germline. CDR3 length: 13 residues. CDR3 sequence: CASRAGSTDTQYF. The CDR3 nucleotides are TGTGCCAGCAGAGCGGGGAGCACAGATACGCAGTATTTT.

The chain employs TRBV7-9 and TRBJ1-5; D gene unclear. Germline V lookup: CDR1 SEHNR, CDR2 FQNEAQ (reference sequence). CDR3 size: 12 residues. Trimming removed 2 bases at V and 6 bases at J, with 5 bases between. CDR3 DNA: TGTGCCAGCAGCTTAAACACTCAGCCCCAGCATTTT. Amino acid sequence: CASSLNTQPQHF.

The chain links TRBV5-1 to TRBJ2-3, with 12 positions matching TRBD2. The trim removed 1 base at V and 6 bases at J, leaving 12 bases unmatched. The germline CDR1 and CDR2 sequences are SGHRS and YFSETQ. This CDR3 spans 18 amino acids. CDR3 DNA sequence: TGCGCCAGCAGCTTGTCACAGCTAGCGGGGGGGCGAAGCGATACGCAGTATTTT. This codes for CASSLSQLAGGRSDTQYF.

This clone occurred once. The CDR3 sequence: CATSVRAPPDTQYF. The CDR3 DNA follows: TGTGCCACCAGTGTCAGGGCCCCCCCAGATACGCAGTATTTT. The rearrangement links TRBV24-1 to TRBJ2-3; D is possibly TRBD1 (5 bases). Germline CDR1 KGHDR, CDR2 SFDVKD. The CDR3 consists of 14 residues. Trimming took off 5 bases at V and 4 bases at J, with 12 bases between the two ends.